This paragraph reports one T cell receptor beta chain. The antigen is undetermined. The record originates from a study of T cell repertoires in cytomegalovirus infection. About the study: Shared public TCR beta signatures pointed to both CMV infection and a matching HLA type.

Study conclusions and caveats: Clonotype analysis showed dominance of the ex vivo response by HLA-C-restricted CMV-specific TCR beta clonotypes. Carriage of CMV together with the relevant HLA was identifiable through cumulative public TCR beta family frequency.

One entry per CDR3 protein results from TCRdb running MiXCR on the reads. The sample includes about 180,000 distinct CDR3 sequences, about a sixth of them seen just once. Sequencing was performed on CD8+ T cells from PBMCs. This TCR was sampled from a human donor in good health (CMV status not recorded). Some clones in this sample may be carry-over from other donors' samples.

The CDR3 region has the DNA TGCAGTGCTCGGCCGGGTGCGGACTCCTATAATTCACCCCTCCACTTT. Translation: CSARPGADSYNSPLHF. The V gene is TRBV20-1, the J gene TRBJ1-6; D remains unclear. The CDR3 extends over 16 amino acids. V gave up 5 bases and J gave up 0 bases, with 14 bases separating them. Germline lookup yields CDR1 DFQATT and CDR2 SNEGSKA (reference sequence).